The source of this T cell receptor beta chain is a study of shared clonotypes between healthy human individuals. CD4+ cells underwent separation, giving CD45RA+ naive and CD45RA-negative memory subsets. Sequencing was performed with immunoSEQ multiplex PCR; in TCRdb, only in-frame clones are kept and a portion is missing. This table has some 2.4 million clones, more than 85% appearing once. Whole-study findings and limits: The genetic and exposure-history diversity represented was limited by few donors.

In the case of this clone: Its antigen is currently unknown. In the same sample, other DNA sequences code for this CDR3.

Germline assignment: CDR1 MDHEN and CDR2 SYDVKM. The CDR3 runs to 14 residues. Between the trimmed V and J ends, which lost 2 bases and 2 bases, there was a span of 9 bases. The chain uses TRBV28 and TRBJ2-5; D uncertain. Specimen: naive CD4+ T cells from PBMCs. Described subset: CD45RA+ positively selected. This receptor was taken from a man between 18 and 29 years old in good health. Some clones in this sample may be carry-over from other donors' samples. CDR3 loop: CASSLLGPQETQYF. DNA for the CDR3: TGTGCCAGCAGTTTACTAGGACCTCAAGAGACCCAGTACTTC.